Each of the 30 T cell receptor beta chains below was sequenced from the same sample in a study of chemoradiotherapy in HPV16-positive cancers. TCRdb keeps only in-frame clones here, not all; method: immunoSEQ multiplex PCR. The sample comprises approximately 9,700 clones, around four fifths of which are singletons, and approximately 13% rests with the top ten. This sample comprised tumor tissue, obtained from a patient who underwent chemoradiotherapy. Source of these receptors: a human donor with HPV-associated anogenital cancer.

The chain is built from TRBV29-1 and TRBJ2-3, with 9 bases aligning to TRBD1. J gave up 7 bases and V 6 bases, and 11 bases lay outside the gene matches. The CDR3 covers 14 residues. CDR1 SQVTM and CDR2 ANQGSEA come from the germline V gene. The CDR3 spells CSVVPLGQGNTQYF. The DNA of the CDR3 is TGCAGCGTAGTACCCTTGGGACAGGGTAATACGCAGTATTTT.

In its sample, this clone is hyperexpanded (1% or more). This chain connects TRBV9 to TRBJ1-5, with D possibly matching TRBD1 (6 bases). CDR1 is SGDLS, CDR2 YYNGEE, per germline. The CDR3 totals 14 residues. Trimming removed 4 bases at V and 7 bases at J, with 15 bases between. The CDR3 DNA reads as TGTGCCAGCAGCCCGAACAGGGCCGGGCAGCCCCAGCATTTT. It specifies CASSPNRAGQPQHF. Variable domain in full (rest from reference TRBV9 and TRBJ1-5): DSGVTQTPKHLITATGQRVTLRCSPRSGDLSVYWYQQSLDQGLQFLIQYYNGEERAKGNILERFSAQQFPDLHSELNLSSLELGDSALYFCASSPNRAGQPQHFGDGTRLSIL.

The rearrangement uses TRBV7-9 and TRBJ1-6, with a possible D match to TRBD1 (6 bases). The ends were cut back, 5 bases at V and 6 bases at J, with 11 bases in the middle. Looked up from germline, CDR1 is SEHNR and CDR2 is FQNEAQ (reference sequence). The CDR3 has 14 amino acids. CDR3 in amino acids: CASSATGSNSPLHF. The CDR3 nucleotides read TGTGCCAGCAGCGCAACAGGGAGTAATTCACCCCTCCACTTT. The whole variable domain, remainder taken from reference TRBV7-9 and TRBJ1-6, is DTGVSQNPRHKITKRGQNVTFRCDPISEHNRLYWYRQTLGQGPEFLTYFQNEAQLEKSRLLSDRFSAERPKGSFSTLEIQRTEQGDSAMYLCASSATGSNSPLHFGNGTRLTVT.

The V and J genes are TRBV19 and TRBJ2-7, with TRBD1 matching 7 bases. Germline V gives CDR1 LNHDA, CDR2 SQIVND (reference sequence). The ends lost 5 bases at V and 1 base at J; junction bases unmatched: 8. This CDR3 has 15 amino acids. The CDR3 reads CASSWGQPASYEQYF. CDR3 DNA sequence: TGTGCCAGTAGTTGGGGACAGCCGGCATCCTACGAGCAGTACTTC.

This chain uses TRBV15 with TRBJ1-6; a weak D match, TRBD1 (6 bases). CDR1 and CDR2 from the germline V gene are LNHNV and YYDKDF (reference sequence). Deletions cut 0 bases from V and 6 bases from J, with 15 bases between. The CDR3 consists of 17 residues. The CDR3 reads CATSRDGPGARNSPLHF. The CDR3 coding sequence is TGTGCCACCAGCAGAGATGGCCCAGGGGCCCGTAATTCACCCCTCCACTTT. Together with reference TRBV15 and TRBJ1-6, the CDR3 gives the full variable domain: DAMVIQNPRYQVTQFGKPVTLSCSQTLNHNVMYWYQQKSSQAPKLLFHYYDKDFNNEADTPDNFQSRRPNTSFCFLDIRSPGLGDTAMYLCATSRDGPGARNSPLHFGNGTRLTVT.

By its share, this clone is medium-sized. The chain combines TRBV4-1 with TRBJ1-2; D is uncertain. The germline V and J ends were trimmed by 0 bases and 6 bases, with 14 bases remaining between them. The CDR3 is 15 residues long. Germline CDR1 is MGHRA and CDR2 is YSYEKL. In DNA, the CDR3 is TGCGCCAGCAGCCAAGATCTCTGGGAACAGAATGGCTACACCTTC. This sequence encodes CASSQDLWEQNGYTF.

The chain couples TRBV10-3 to TRBJ2-3, with 7 bases aligning to TRBD2. The CDR3 is 14 residues long. With V trimmed by 6 bases and J by 2 bases, 5 bases remained unmatched. Germline CDR1 reads ENHRY; CDR2 reads SYGVKD. CDR3 sequence reads: CAIRAGTNTDTQYF. CDR3 DNA: TGTGCCATCAGGGCCGGGACTAACACAGATACGCAGTATTTT.

This chain connects TRBV15 to TRBJ2-2, with a weak D call TRBD2 (5 bases). Germline values: CDR1 LNHNV, CDR2 YYDKDF (reference sequence). The CDR3 sequence is 17 residues long. V shed 0 bases and J shed 6 bases, with 17 bases lying between them. CDR3 region: CATSRDRLTEGAGELFF. The CDR3 nucleotides read TGTGCCACCAGCAGAGATAGGTTGACTGAGGGCGCCGGGGAGCTGTTTTTT.

The chain has TRBV7-8 and TRBJ2-5; a possible D gene is TRBD1 (6 bases). V shed 5 bases and J shed 5 bases, with 15 bases lying between them. This CDR3 comprises 14 residues. Germline V CDR1 and CDR2: SGHVS, FQNEAQ. The CDR3 DNA sequence: TGTGCCAGCAGCACGGGTGGCAGGGGCGAGACCCAGTACTTC. This codes for CASSTGGRGETQYF.

This clone was detected once. The chain employs TRBV6-1 and TRBJ2-7; no definite D call. The CDR3 runs to 12 residues. Germline V gene lookup returns CDR1 MNHNS and CDR2 SASEGT. The V end lost 2 bases, the J end lost 7 bases, and 9 bases lay between the germline ends. CDR3 amino acids: CASSESFREQYF. For the CDR3, the DNA is TGTGCCAGCAGTGAAAGTTTTCGGGAGCAGTACTTC.

The CDR3, as DNA: TGTGCCAGTAAGGGCCAGGGGGGCAGCAATCAGCCCCAGCATTTT. Translating it yields CASKGQGGSNQPQHF. The chain combines TRBV19 with TRBJ1-5; 7 bases agree with TRBD1. The CDR3 runs 15 residues. Germline V CDR1 and CDR2: LNHDA, SQIVND (reference sequence). Trimming took 7 bases from V and 1 from J; bases not matched to a gene: 7.

The rearrangement links TRBV1 to TRBJ2-1; the table's D call TRBD2 went unverified against the DNA. TRBV1 is recorded as a pseudogene. The length of the CDR3 is 16 residues. The CDR3 sequence: CTSSQVRGRGYNEQFF. The DNA of the CDR3 is TGCACCAGCAGCCAAGTTCGGGGGCGGGGGTACAATGAGCAGTTCTTC.

The chain is built from TRBV5-1 and TRBJ2-7; 8 bases align to TRBD2. In germline, CDR1 is SGHRS, CDR2 YFSETQ. The length of the CDR3 is 15 residues. The junction had 8 bases not matched to a gene; V was cut back by 0 bases and J by 6 bases. The CDR3 reads CASSLVGSGVSEQYF. Here the CDR3 DNA reads TGCGCCAGCAGCTTGGTGGGTAGCGGGGTCTCCGAGCAGTACTTC.

The chain recombines TRBV4-1 with TRBJ2-7; no clear D. The CDR3 covers 19 residues. V was pared by 0 bases and J by 0 bases, with 21 bases between. Germline-derived CDR1 and CDR2 are MGHRA and YSYEKL. The CDR3 protein is CASSQDSPRTGRSSYEQYF. CDR3 coding DNA: TGCGCCAGCAGCCAAGACAGCCCCCGGACCGGCAGGAGCTCCTACGAGCAGTACTTC.

V and J are TRBV2 and TRBJ1-1, with D uncertain. The CDR3 consists of 14 residues. CDR1 is SNHLY and CDR2 is FYNNEI in the germline V gene. Deletions cut 4 bases from V and 4 bases from J, with 13 bases between. The CDR3 protein is CASSASWASTEAFF. CDR3 coding DNA: TGTGCCAGCAGTGCGTCCTGGGCGAGCACTGAAGCTTTCTTT.

The CDR3 DNA is TGTGCCAGTAGGGGGACAGGGGGCATCGATGGCTACACCTTC. The encoded protein is CASRGTGGIDGYTF. The chain is built from TRBV19 and TRBJ1-2, with 12 bases aligning to TRBD1. Unmatched junction bases numbered 5, after V lost 6 bases and J lost 6 bases. The germline CDR1 and CDR2 sequences are LNHDA and SQIVND (reference sequence). The CDR3 is made up of 14 amino acids.

This chain connects TRBV23-1 to TRBJ1-3, with D possibly matching TRBD1 (5 bases). TRBV23-1 is annotated as an ORF whose role is uncertain. This CDR3 region has 13 residues. V lost 4 bases and J lost 5, with 9 bases in between. CDR3 sequence reads: CASSPTGRNTIYF. CDR3 coding DNA: TGCGCCAGCAGTCCAACGGGGCGAAACACCATATATTTT.

The chain couples TRBV5-8 to TRBJ1-1; TRBD1 matches 8 bases. The CDR3 has 19 amino acids. Germline loops: CDR1 SGHTS, CDR2 YDEGEE. The trim removed 0 bases at V and 5 bases at J, leaving 18 bases unmatched. The CDR3 DNA follows: TGTGCCAGCAGCTTGGGGAGGGCGGCCCGCACAGGGGGGAGGACTGAAGCTTTCTTT. It yields the protein CASSLGRAARTGGRTEAFF.

V usage is TRBV5-6 and J usage is TRBJ2-1; TRBD1 matches 7 bases. The trim removed 4 bases at V and 2 bases at J, leaving 9 bases unmatched. The V gene's germline CDR1 is SGHDT and CDR2 YYEEEE. This CDR3 is 16 amino acids long. The DNA of the CDR3 is TGTGCCAGCAGCGAAGGTGACAGGGCCCCCTACAATGAGCAGTTCTTC. Translating it yields CASSEGDRAPYNEQFF.

This clone was picked up a small number of times. The gene calls are TRBV15 and TRBJ1-2; 7 bases are shared with TRBD1. Germline V lookup: CDR1 LNHNV, CDR2 YYDKDF (reference sequence). V shed 0 bases and J 3 bases; nucleotides not matched to a gene: 10. The CDR3 contains 17 residues. The CDR3 coding sequence is TGTGCCACCAGCAGAGAGACAGGGAGATGGGGCTACTATGGCTACACCTTC. Translated: CATSRETGRWGYYGYTF.

The rearrangement uses TRBV18 and TRBJ1-2; D not certain. The V gene's germline CDR1 is KGHSH and CDR2 LQKENI. The ends were cut back, 4 bases at V and 3 bases at J, with 3 bases in the middle. The CDR3 has 11 amino acids. CDR3: CASSRDYGYTF. The CDR3 region has the DNA TGTGCCAGCTCACGAGACTATGGCTACACCTTC.

The CDR3 DNA reads TGTGCCAGCCAACAGGGGGGTAATTCACCCCTCCACTTT. Translating gives CASQQGGNSPLHF. The genes are TRBV6-5 and TRBJ1-6, with TRBD1 matching 8 bases. V was clipped by 8 bases and J by 6 bases; unmatched bases: 3. This CDR3 region has 13 residues. CDR1 is MNHEY, CDR2 SVGAGI, per germline.

In nucleotides, the CDR3 is TGTGCCTGGAGTGTACTAACAGGGTACAATGAGCAGTTCTTC. Protein sequence: CAWSVLTGYNEQFF. The chain couples TRBV30 to TRBJ2-1; maybe TRBD1 (6 bases). Per the germline V gene, CDR1 is GTSNPN and CDR2 is SVGIG (reference sequence). The CDR3 sequence is 14 residues long. Trimming cost V 0 bases and J 4 bases, with 10 bases left between them.

The chain couples TRBV2 to TRBJ1-1; 7 bases map to TRBD1. The V gene end was trimmed by 7 bases and the J gene end by 1 base; junction bases not matched to a gene: 3. This CDR3 contains 13 residues. The germline gives CDR1 SNHLY, CDR2 FYNNEI. The CDR3 spells CASKGQQNTEAFF. The DNA for the CDR3 is TGTGCCAGCAAGGGACAGCAGAACACTGAAGCTTTCTTT.

The rearrangement links TRBV28 to TRBJ1-5, with D uncertain. CDR1 and CDR2 from the germline V gene are MDHEN and SYDVKM. This CDR3 comprises 16 residues. Trimming took 3 bases from V and 5 from J, leaving 17 bases between them. The CDR3 spells CASSFTSPSVHQPQHF. CDR3 nucleotide sequence: TGTGCCAGCAGTTTCACCTCCCCGTCGGTCCATCAGCCCCAGCATTTT.

This chain uses TRBV7-9 with TRBJ2-2; 10 nucleotides line up with TRBD1. V lost 5 bases, J lost 3 bases, and 9 bases stayed unmatched. The germline CDR1 and CDR2 sequences are SEHNR and FQNEAQ (reference sequence). This CDR3 is built from 17 residues. In nucleotides, the CDR3 is TGTGCCAGCAGCCCCCGGGACAGGGGTCTTTACACCGGGGAGCTGTTTTTT. This translates into CASSPRDRGLYTGELFF.

The chain employs TRBV19 and TRBJ2-7; 7 nucleotides line up with TRBD1. Germline V gene data show CDR1 as LNHDA and CDR2 as SQIVND (reference sequence). The V and J ends lost 4 bases and 1 base, in that order; junction bases with no gene match: 4. The CDR3 contains 14 residues. The CDR3 reads CASSTETGSYEQYF. CDR3 sequence (DNA): TGTGCCAGTAGTACCGAGACAGGGTCCTACGAGCAGTACTTC.

V gene TRBV7-9 combines with J gene TRBJ2-5; 7 bases agree with TRBD1. Germline V gene sequence: CDR1 SEHNR, CDR2 FQNEAQ (reference sequence). With V trimmed by 5 bases and J by 4 bases, 10 bases remained unmatched. The CDR3 runs 15 residues. CDR3 DNA sequence: TGTGCCAGCAGCCGCATTACAGGGGCGGTAGAGACCCAGTACTTC. The encoded protein is CASSRITGAVETQYF.

V and J are TRBV11-2 and TRBJ1-2, with 7 positions matching TRBD1. CDR1 is SGHAT and CDR2 is FQNNGV in the germline V gene. The CDR3 is made up of 15 amino acids. Trimming at V came to 5 bases and at J to 4 bases, leaving 10 bases not matched to a gene. The CDR3 region has the DNA TGTGCCAGCAGCCCCCGAGGACCAGGGGGCTATGGCTACACCTTC. This encodes CASSPRGPGGYGYTF.

This chain connects TRBV7-8 to TRBJ2-3; D is possibly TRBD1 (7 bases). Germline CDR1 and CDR2: SGHVS and FQNEAQ. The CDR3 sequence is 17 residues long. Trimming shortened V by 5 bases and J by 0 bases, and 18 bases separated the two germline ends. The CDR3 DNA reads TGTGCCAGCAGCCCAGGGGGGCGCGGGCCTAGCACAGATACGCAGTATTTT. This translates into CASSPGGRGPSTDTQYF.